Listed here are 15 T cell receptor beta chains from one sample, sequenced in a study of T cell responses to AZD1222 COVID-19 vaccine. Assay used: immunoSEQ multiplex PCR; TCRdb lists only in-frame clones, some missing. This sample has 80,000 to 130,000 clones, with around nine tenths found just once. The specimen comprised peripheral blood, sampled on day 0 of AZD1222 vaccination. Receptor source: an adult in good health.

The gene calls are TRBV20-1 and TRBJ2-5; D not resolved. Germline V gives CDR1 DFQATT, CDR2 SNEGSKA (reference sequence). The CDR3 is 11 amino acids. The V gene lost 3 bases and the J gene lost 2 bases, with 4 bases spanning the gap. Here the CDR3 DNA reads TGCAGTGCTAGCCAACAAGAGACCCAGTACTTC. The encoded protein is CSASQQETQYF.

The chain joins TRBV28 to TRBJ1-1; no clear D gene. The CDR3 is 12 residues long. Germline-derived CDR1 and CDR2 are MDHEN and SYDVKM. The V end was cut by 3 bases, the J end by 5 bases, with 7 bases between. This chain's CDR3 is CASSFPDTEAFF. Here the CDR3 DNA reads TGTGCCAGCAGTTTCCCCGATACTGAAGCTTTCTTT.

The chain carries TRBV3-1 (or the pseudogene TRBV3-2) and TRBJ1-5; a possible D gene is TRBD1 (5 bases). V lost 3 bases to trimming and J lost 5 bases, with 11 bases between them. There are 14 residues in the CDR3. In germline, CDR1 is LGHDT, CDR2 YNNKEL (reference sequence). The CDR3 loop is CASSQRGIDQPQHF. DNA for the CDR3: TGTGCCAGCAGCCAGAGGGGCATTGATCAGCCCCAGCATTTT.

The gene calls are TRBV28 and TRBJ1-4; 10 bases match TRBD1. In germline, CDR1 is MDHEN, CDR2 SYDVKM. The trim removed 0 bases at V and 5 bases at J, leaving 0 bases unmatched. This CDR3 is built from 15 residues. CDR3 amino acids: CASSLWGQGNEKLFF. For the CDR3, the DNA is TGTGCCAGCAGTTTATGGGGACAGGGGAATGAAAAACTGTTTTTT.

The V call is TRBV6-5, the J call TRBJ1-2; D not certain. The V and J ends lost 6 bases and 4 bases respectively, with 15 bases between them. The germline V gene has CDR1 MNHEY and CDR2 SVGAGI. The length of the CDR3 is 14 residues. CDR3 loop: CASSLRRRSYGYTF. In DNA form, the CDR3 reads TGTGCCAGCAGCCTTCGGCGCAGAAGCTATGGCTACACCTTC.

The chain joins TRBV5-8 to TRBJ2-6, with 8 nucleotides matching TRBD1. Germline V gene sequence: CDR1 SGHTS, CDR2 YDEGEE. J was trimmed by 2 bases and V by 1 base; bases with no gene match: 8. The CDR3 has 18 residues. The CDR3 protein is CASSLPGQVGPGANVLTF. The CDR3 DNA is TGTGCCAGCAGCTTGCCGGGACAGGTTGGACCTGGGGCCAACGTCCTGACTTTC.

The rearrangement links TRBV11-2 to TRBJ2-2, with D unclear. This CDR3 has 12 residues. Germline V gene lookup returns CDR1 SGHAT and CDR2 FQNNGV. The V end was cut by 4 bases, the J end by 6 bases, with 6 bases between. As DNA, the CDR3 is TGTGCCAGCAGCTCCCCCCCCGGGGAGCTGTTTTTT. Translating it yields CASSSPPGELFF.

The V and J genes are TRBV19 and TRBJ1-5, with 7 bases lining up with TRBD1. This CDR3 is 13 amino acids long. V lost 6 bases and J lost 7; bases outside the gene matches: 6. Germline assignment: CDR1 LNHDA and CDR2 SQIVND (reference sequence). In DNA form, the CDR3 reads TGTGCCAGTAGGACAGGGCGAGACCAGCCCCAGCATTTT. Amino acids: CASRTGRDQPQHF. Complete variable domain (other parts from reference TRBV19 and TRBJ1-5): DGGITQSPKYLFRKEGQNVTLSCEQNLNHDAMYWYRQDPGQGLRLIYYSQIVNDFQKGDIAEGYSVSREKKESFPLTVTSAQKNPTAFYLCASRTGRDQPQHFGDGTRLSIL.

The chain carries TRBV5-1 and TRBJ2-5; TRBD1 agrees at 8 bases. Germline loops: CDR1 SGHRS, CDR2 YFSETQ. V shed 3 bases, J shed 5 bases, and the junction held 6 bases outside the gene matches. The CDR3 consists of 14 residues. CDR3 residues: CASSSQGARETQYF. The CDR3 DNA follows: TGCGCCAGCAGCTCCCAGGGGGCGCGGGAGACCCAGTACTTC.

The genes are TRBV6-2 or TRBV6-3 and TRBJ1-1, with D perhaps TRBD1 (5 bases). Per the germline V gene, CDR1 is MNHEY and CDR2 is SVGEGT. CDR3 length: 13 residues. The V end lost 2 bases, the J end lost 6 bases, and 10 bases lay between the germline ends. This CDR3 reads CASSYGVGAEAFF. CDR3 nucleotides: TGTGCCAGCAGTTACGGGGTGGGGGCTGAAGCTTTCTTT.

The chain couples TRBV19 to TRBJ1-3; D call uncertain. Per the germline V gene, CDR1 is LNHDA and CDR2 is SQIVND (reference sequence). V lost 7 bases and J lost 2, with 9 bases in between. CDR3 length equals 13 residues. CDR3 nucleotides: TGTGCCAGTAAAAAGGGCCCTGGAAACACCATATATTTT. Encoded protein: CASKKGPGNTIYF.

The chain recombines TRBV7-2 with TRBJ1-1; possibly TRBD1 for D (6 bases). V was cut by 5 bases and J by 5 bases, with 18 bases left in between. The V gene's germline CDR1 is SGHTA and CDR2 FQGNSA. The CDR3 consists of 15 residues. CDR3: CASSLSQGVGTEAFF. The CDR3 nucleotides are TGTGCCAGCAGCCTTTCACAGGGCGTGGGGACTGAAGCTTTCTTT.

This chain uses TRBV19 with TRBJ1-1; D might be TRBD1 (6 bases). Germline V CDR1 and CDR2: LNHDA, SQIVND (reference sequence). V lost 3 bases to trimming and J lost 0 bases, with 14 bases between them. The CDR3 length is 16 residues. CDR3 in amino acids: CASSIPRGTLNTEAFF. For the CDR3, the DNA is TGTGCCAGTAGTATTCCCCGCGGGACACTGAACACTGAAGCTTTCTTT.

The J gene is TRBJ1-5, the V gene TRBV6-5, with D possibly matching TRBD1 (5 bases). The germline gives CDR1 MNHEY, CDR2 SVGAGI. V was clipped by 8 bases and J by 6 bases, with 14 bases between them. The CDR3 contains 13 residues. The CDR3 coding sequence is TGTGCCAGCTCACATCAGGGAAGTCAGCCCCAGCATTTT. Translation gives CASSHQGSQPQHF.

As DNA, the CDR3 is TGCGCCAGCAGTCTCCTAGCGGGGATTACCTACGAGCAGTACTTC. Its protein is CASSLLAGITYEQYF. V is TRBV5-1 and J is TRBJ2-7; 9 nucleotides align to TRBD2. Trimming took 5 bases from V and 2 from J; bases not matched to a gene: 8. The CDR3 consists of 15 residues. Looked up from germline, CDR1 is SGHRS and CDR2 is YFSETQ.